This passage covers 32 T cell receptor beta chains from one sample sequenced in a study of identical twins. TCRdb used MiXCR to reprocess the 5' RACE reads, holding one entry per CDR3 protein. The sample yields hundreds of thousands of distinct CDR3 sequences, 20% to 25% seen once. These data also featured in a second study, about yellow fever vaccine responses in identical twins.

Sequenced input: CD4+ T cells sorted from blood. The receptors stem from a woman under 30 in good health.

This clonotype was counted only a few times. V usage is TRBV29-1 and J usage is TRBJ1-1; TRBD1 might be the D (5 bases). The CDR3 is made up of 14 amino acids. Germline V gene data show CDR1 as SQVTM and CDR2 as ANQGSEA. The germline V and J ends were trimmed by 4 bases and 0 bases, with 12 bases remaining between them. This chain's CDR3 is CSVVQDVMNTEAFF. The CDR3 coding sequence is TGCAGCGTTGTACAGGACGTGATGAACACTGAAGCTTTCTTT.

This clonotype was detected a few times. The chain employs TRBV2 and TRBJ1-6; 10 bases are a match to TRBD1. This CDR3 region has 14 residues. Germline V gives CDR1 SNHLY, CDR2 FYNNEI. V shed 7 bases and J 7 bases; nucleotides not matched to a gene: 4. CDR3 in amino acids: CASNPGQGNSPLHF. The CDR3 region has the DNA TGTGCCAGCAATCCGGGACAGGGGAATTCACCCCTCCACTTT.

The chain employs TRBV12-3 or TRBV12-4 and TRBJ2-7; 11 bases align to TRBD2. The ends lost 4 bases at V and 1 base at J; junction bases unmatched: 6. The CDR3 extends over 16 amino acids. CDR3 protein: CASSYPGTSGSYEQYF. The DNA for the CDR3 is TGTGCCAGCAGTTACCCCGGGACTAGCGGATCCTACGAGCAGTACTTC.

This clonotype was observed a handful of times. This chain joins TRBV9 and TRBJ2-3, with D possibly matching TRBD2 (6 bases). Looked up from germline, CDR1 is SGDLS and CDR2 is YYNGEE. Trimming pared 3 bases from V and 6 bases from J, leaving 17 bases between. The CDR3 totals 15 residues. The CDR3 bases are TGTGCCAGCAGCGGGACCCCGGCCGCGGGGGATACGCAGTATTTT. Its translation is CASSGTPAAGDTQYF.

The J gene is TRBJ2-3, the V gene TRBV6-1, with 7 bases fitting TRBD2. Germline V gene sequence: CDR1 MNHNS, CDR2 SASEGT. V dropped 6 bases and J dropped 6; count of bases not matched to a gene: 15. The CDR3 contains 16 residues. The CDR3 bases are TGTGCCAGCAGGGGGACGGGAGGCCCGACAAGGGATACGCAGTATTTT. Its protein is CASRGTGGPTRDTQYF.

The chain combines TRBV20-1 with TRBJ2-1, with 9 bases that match TRBD2. Germline loops: CDR1 DFQATT, CDR2 SNEGSKA (reference sequence). This CDR3 contains 16 residues. V gave up 3 bases and J gave up 0 bases; unmatched junction bases: 6. CDR3 nucleotide sequence: TGCAGTGCTAGTGGACTAGCGCCTAGCTCCTACAATGAGCAGTTCTTC. Protein sequence: CSASGLAPSSYNEQFF.

The genes are TRBV6-5 and TRBJ2-2; tentatively, D is TRBD1 (6 bases). Germline V lookup: CDR1 MNHEY, CDR2 SVGAGI. CDR3 length: 14 amino acids. Trimming pared 1 base from V and 5 bases from J, leaving 8 bases between. Here the CDR3 reads CASSYWTETGELFF. The CDR3 bases are TGTGCCAGCAGTTACTGGACAGAGACCGGGGAGCTGTTTTTT.

The rearrangement joins TRBV29-1 to TRBJ1-5; 8 positions agree with TRBD1. Germline V gene data show CDR1 as SQVTM and CDR2 as ANQGSEA. This CDR3 contains 13 residues. V trimming: 6 bases; J trimming: 2 bases; junction bases outside the gene matches: 3. The CDR3 sequence is CSVQGAGNQPQHF. CDR3 nucleotide sequence: TGCAGCGTGCAGGGGGCAGGCAATCAGCCCCAGCATTTT.

This chain connects TRBV5-1 to TRBJ2-5, with 11 bases fitting TRBD2. J lost 2 bases, V lost 6 bases, and 6 bases had no gene match. CDR3 size: 15 residues. Germline V gene lookup returns CDR1 SGHRS and CDR2 YFSETQ. CDR3: CASILGTSGQETQYF. DNA of the CDR3: TGCGCCAGCATCCTCGGGACTAGCGGACAAGAGACCCAGTACTTC.

This clonotype has a handful of counts. The V and J genes are TRBV12-3 or TRBV12-4 and TRBJ2-2, with TRBD1 matching over 7 bases. CDR3 length: 14 residues. V was clipped by 8 bases and J by 4 bases; unmatched bases: 7. The CDR3 nucleotides are TGTGCCAGCTCGCAGGGGGTAGGCACCGGGGAGCTGTTTTTT. Its protein is CASSQGVGTGELFF.

This clonotype showed up just a few times. The chain recombines TRBV7-8 with TRBJ2-1; 12 bases agree with TRBD2. The germline V gene has CDR1 SGHVS and CDR2 FQNEAQ. There are 16 residues in the CDR3. V was pared by 5 bases and J by 7 bases, with 9 bases of the junction left unmatched. The CDR3 spells CASSPLAGGSGNEQFF. Here the CDR3 DNA reads TGTGCCAGCAGCCCGCTAGCGGGAGGGTCGGGGAATGAGCAGTTCTTC.

V is TRBV20-1 and J is TRBJ1-1, with D possibly matching TRBD1 (6 bases). Trimming shortened V by 7 bases and J by 1 base, and 10 bases separated the two germline ends. The CDR3 has 12 residues. CDR1 is DFQATT and CDR2 is SNEGSKA in the germline V gene (reference sequence). In DNA, the CDR3 is TGCAGTGTAACACAGGGGAACACTGAAGCTTTCTTT. Its translation: CSVTQGNTEAFF.

The rearrangement joins TRBV4-1 to TRBJ2-5; 8 nucleotides align to TRBD1. Germline CDR1 is MGHRA and CDR2 is YSYEKL. The J segment lost 4 bases and the V segment lost 4 bases, leaving 5 bases of the junction unmatched. The CDR3 is made up of 14 amino acids. CDR3 nucleotide sequence: TGCGCCAGCAGCCTTGTAGGACAGGGAGAGACCCAGTACTTC. Residues: CASSLVGQGETQYF.

J is TRBJ2-3 and V is TRBV10-3; 13 positions agree with TRBD2. Trimming at V came to 6 bases and at J to 6 bases, leaving 6 bases not matched to a gene. Germline values: CDR1 ENHRY, CDR2 SYGVKD. The CDR3 consists of 15 residues. CDR3 nucleotide sequence: TGTGCCATCAGGACTAGCGGGGGGAGATCCGATACGCAGTATTTT. Its translation: CAIRTSGGRSDTQYF.

This clonotype has only a few counts. V usage is TRBV24-1 and J usage is TRBJ2-1; no reliable D call. Germline V gene lookup returns CDR1 KGHDR and CDR2 SFDVKD. This CDR3 is 13 amino acids long. Trimming took off 3 bases at V and 10 bases at J, with 12 bases between the two ends. The CDR3 nucleotides read TGTGCCACCAGTGATACTCCGACGCGAGAGCAGTTCTTC. Protein: CATSDTPTREQFF.

The rearrangement links TRBV28 to TRBJ2-6; D is uncertain. There are 16 residues in the CDR3. V lost 5 bases, J lost 2 bases, and 13 bases lay in between. CDR1 and CDR2 (germline): MDHEN, SYDVKM. The CDR3 region is CASSTREAAGANVLTF. The DNA for the CDR3 is TGTGCCAGCAGTACCCGAGAGGCGGCTGGGGCCAACGTCCTGACTTTC.

This chain joins TRBV20-1 and TRBJ2-5, with D possibly being TRBD2 (5 bases). V lost 5 bases and J 2 bases, leaving 12 bases between the germline ends. This CDR3 is built from 13 residues. Germline V CDR1 and CDR2: DFQATT, SNEGSKA (reference sequence). CDR3 in amino acids: CSAGSGSQETQYF. The CDR3 nucleotides are TGCAGTGCTGGGAGTGGGTCTCAAGAGACCCAGTACTTC.

Only one count was recorded for this clonotype. The CDR3 loop reads CASSPSRGQGDHEQYF. DNA for the CDR3: TGTGCCAGCTCACCTTCGCGGGGACAGGGTGACCACGAGCAGTACTTC. The J gene is TRBJ2-7, the V gene TRBV18, with 9 bases matching TRBD1. CDR3 length: 16 amino acids. Germline V lookup: CDR1 KGHSH, CDR2 LQKENI. J was trimmed by 5 bases and V by 3 bases; bases with no gene match: 11. The full variable domain, its missing parts supplied by reference TRBV18 and TRBJ2-7, is NAGVMQNPRHLVRRRGQEARLRCSPMKGHSHVYWYRQLPEEGLKFMVYLQKENIIDESGMPKERFSAEFPKEGPSILRIQQVVRGDSAAYFCASSPSRGQGDHEQYFGPGTRLTVT.

This clonotype has only a few counts. This chain joins TRBV20-1 and TRBJ2-7; D gene uncertain. This CDR3 has 13 residues. Germline V gives CDR1 DFQATT, CDR2 SNEGSKA (reference sequence). The germline V and J ends were trimmed by 5 bases and 0 bases, with 11 bases remaining between them. Here the CDR3 DNA reads TGCAGTGCTCTGATCCAGAGCTCCTACGAGCAGTACTTC. Translation gives CSALIQSSYEQYF.

The chain joins TRBV15 to TRBJ2-1, with no clear D. In germline, CDR1 is LNHNV, CDR2 YYDKDF (reference sequence). Trimming stripped 1 base from V and 4 bases from J, with 8 bases between. The length of the CDR3 is 14 residues. CDR3 region: CATSRVVQYNEQFF. The CDR3 DNA follows: TGTGCCACCAGCAGAGTGGTACAATACAATGAGCAGTTCTTC.

This clonotype occurred a few times. The chain uses TRBV20-1 and TRBJ2-5; 7 positions match TRBD2. Losses at the gene ends were 4 bases for V and 3 bases for J; bases not matched to a gene: 5. The germline V gene encodes CDR1 DFQATT and CDR2 SNEGSKA (reference sequence). The CDR3 covers 13 residues. CDR3 in amino acids: CSAIPAGKETQYF. CDR3 in DNA: TGCAGTGCTATCCCAGCGGGAAAAGAGACCCAGTACTTC.

The chain carries TRBV28 and TRBJ2-3; 11 bases agree with TRBD2. Germline values: CDR1 MDHEN, CDR2 SYDVKM. V gave up 3 bases and J gave up 4 bases; unmatched junction bases: 6. This CDR3 is 16 amino acids long. The CDR3 DNA reads TGTGCCAGCAGTTTGGTAGCGGGAGGGTGGGCAGATACGCAGTATTTT. Translation: CASSLVAGGWADTQYF.

The gene calls are TRBV20-1 and TRBJ2-7; the D is unclear. Germline V lookup: CDR1 DFQATT, CDR2 SNEGSKA (reference sequence). This CDR3 spans 13 amino acids. The V end lost 3 bases, the J end lost 3 bases, and 12 bases lay between the germline ends. The CDR3 DNA sequence: TGCAGTGCTAGGGTCCCAGCGCTCTACGAGCAGTACGTC. Amino acids: CSARVPALYEQYV.

Concerning this clonotype: A junction boundary mismatches the germline segment, possibly from a read error. The chain employs TRBV27 and TRBJ2-1, with 14 bases aligning to TRBD2. From germline, CDR1 is MNHEY and CDR2 SMNVEV (reference sequence). The CDR3 runs 19 residues. CDR3 protein: CASSFRRLAGGPLPNEQLF. The CDR3 bases are TGTGCCAGCAGTTTTCGTAGACTAGCGGGAGGGCCCCTCCCGAATGAGCAGCTCTTC.

This clonotype was observed a few times. At one boundary the junction diverges from the germline segment, which might be a read error. The gene calls are TRBV5-1 and TRBJ2-7; 8 bases map to TRBD2. The germline gives CDR1 SGHRS, CDR2 YFSETQ. The CDR3 contains 16 residues. CDR3 nucleotides: TGCGCCAGCAGCTCATTAGCGGGACAATTTACACCCTTGGCGTCCTTC. As protein: CASSSLAGQFTPLASF. Complete variable domain (other parts from reference TRBV5-1 and TRBJ2-7): KAGVTQTPRYLIKTRGQQVTLSCSPISGHRSVSWYQQTPGQGLQFLFEYFSETQRNKGNFPGRFSGRQFSNSRSEMNVSTLELGDSALYLCASSSLAGQFTPLASFGPGTRLTVT.

The J gene is TRBJ2-3, the V gene TRBV18; 8 bases map to TRBD2. V dropped 3 bases and J dropped 3; count of bases not matched to a gene: 8. The CDR3 sequence is 16 residues long. Germline V gives CDR1 KGHSH, CDR2 LQKENI. The CDR3 loop is CASSPFPGLGTDTQYF. CDR3 sequence (DNA): TGTGCCAGCTCACCCTTCCCGGGACTAGGGACAGATACGCAGTATTTT.

The chain employs TRBV10-3 and TRBJ2-7; no clear D gene. V lost 0 bases and J lost 5, with 8 bases in between. CDR3 length equals 13 residues. The V gene's germline CDR1 is ENHRY and CDR2 SYGVKD. CDR3 in amino acids: CAISESTFDEQYF. Written as DNA, the CDR3 is TGTGCCATCAGTGAGTCGACCTTTGACGAGCAGTACTTC.

This clonotype came up a few times. For the CDR3, the DNA is TGCGCCAGCACCATACTTGATGGGGAGACCCAGTACTTC. Translating gives CASTILDGETQYF. The chain couples TRBV10-2 to TRBJ2-5, with D unclear. V lost 7 bases and J 5 bases, leaving 14 bases between the germline ends. Germline loops: CDR1 WSHSY, CDR2 SAAADI. CDR3 length: 13 amino acids.

This clonotype occurred a few times. The rearrangement links TRBV20-1 to TRBJ2-3; 7 bases align to TRBD2. Germline loops: CDR1 DFQATT, CDR2 SNEGSKA (reference sequence). The ends lost 5 bases at V and 2 bases at J; junction bases unmatched: 7. The CDR3 covers 14 residues. The CDR3 reads CSAHSGTYTDTQYF. The CDR3 DNA sequence: TGCAGTGCTCACAGCGGGACGTACACAGATACGCAGTATTTT.

There are many counts of this clonotype. The genes are TRBV12-3 or TRBV12-4 and TRBJ2-7; D is unresolved. The V gene lost 6 bases and the J gene lost 7 bases, with 19 bases spanning the gap. CDR3 length: 14 amino acids. CDR3 sequence: CASSFSHLSGEQYF. CDR3 coding DNA: TGTGCCAGCAGCTTTTCCCACCTTTCTGGTGAGCAGTACTTC.

The chain links TRBV20-1 to TRBJ2-1, with 9 nucleotides matching TRBD2. The CDR3 covers 14 residues. Per germline, CDR1 DFQATT and CDR2 SNEGSKA (reference sequence). V trimming: 5 bases; J trimming: 5 bases; junction bases outside the gene matches: 7. The CDR3 sequence: CSAVGLAGNNEQFF. The CDR3 nucleotides are TGCAGTGCTGTCGGGCTAGCGGGAAACAATGAGCAGTTCTTC.

V and J are TRBV3-1 and TRBJ2-1; 11 bases agree with TRBD1. The V gene's germline CDR1 is LGHDT and CDR2 YNNKEL (reference sequence). This CDR3 is built from 16 residues. Trimming at V came to 3 bases and at J to 5 bases, leaving 6 bases not matched to a gene. The CDR3 here is CASSHQRDRGNNEQFF. CDR3 coding DNA: TGTGCCAGCAGCCACCAACGGGACAGGGGGAACAATGAGCAGTTCTTC.